One and the same sample provided the 19 T cell receptor beta chains below, sequenced in a study of cytomegalovirus exposure and HLA in healthy donors. Researchers ran the PCR with 60 Vbeta and 13 Jbeta primers. The method was immunoSEQ multiplex PCR; TCRdb's version includes in-frame clones alone and lacks a portion of them. The repertoire includes some 86,000 clones, around 79% of them detected once, and 14% to 15% sits in the top ten. Source material: PBMCs. The receptors were gathered from a woman between 40 and 55 years old in good health and CMV-seropositive.

As DNA, the CDR3 is TGTGCCAGCAGCTTGGAGGGGGCGATACCCTACGAGCAGTACTTC. This translates into CASSLEGAIPYEQYF. V gene TRBV7-8 combines with J gene TRBJ2-7; maybe TRBD1 (7 bases). Germline V gives CDR1 SGHVS, CDR2 FQNEAQ. This CDR3 contains 15 residues. V was trimmed by 3 bases and J by 2 bases, leaving 14 bases between them. The full variable domain, its missing parts supplied by reference TRBV7-8 and TRBJ2-7, is GAGVSQSPRYKVAKRGQDVALRCDPISGHVSLFWYQQALGQGPEFLTYFQNEAQLDKSGLPSDRFFAERPEGSVSTLKIQRTQQEDSAVYLCASSLEGAIPYEQYFGPGTRLTVT.

This rearrangement joins TRBV25-1 to TRBJ2-1; the match to TRBD1 covers 8 bases. The CDR3 has 16 residues. The germline gives CDR1 MGHDK, CDR2 SYGVNS. The J segment lost 5 bases and the V segment lost 4 bases, leaving 10 bases of the junction unmatched. CDR3 region: CASSALDRGGHNEQFF. The CDR3 DNA follows: TGTGCCAGCAGTGCTCTCGACAGGGGTGGACACAATGAGCAGTTCTTC.

This chain joins TRBV25-1 and TRBJ2-1, with D possibly being TRBD1 (6 bases). CDR3 length equals 13 residues. Germline V gene sequence: CDR1 MGHDK, CDR2 SYGVNS. Trimming left V 4 bases short and J 3 bases short, with 7 bases between. CDR3 in DNA: TGTGCCAGCAGTGTACAGGGCTACAATGAGCAGTTCTTC. Protein: CASSVQGYNEQFF.

The chain uses TRBV30 and TRBJ1-2, with D possibly matching TRBD1 (6 bases). V gave up 1 base and J gave up 8 bases, with 14 bases separating them. Germline V gene sequence: CDR1 GTSNPN, CDR2 SVGIG (reference sequence). This CDR3 is 13 amino acids long. The CDR3 is CAWSAQGIGGYTF. CDR3 in DNA: TGTGCCTGGAGTGCCCAGGGGATCGGCGGCTACACCTTC.

This clone was seen just once. The chain joins TRBV27 to TRBJ1-2, with TRBD1 identical over 11 bases. The V gene's germline CDR1 is MNHEY and CDR2 SMNVEV (reference sequence). V lost 7 bases, J lost 7 bases, and 5 bases stayed unmatched. CDR3 size: 13 residues. This CDR3 reads CASKTGTGGGYTF. The CDR3 DNA sequence: TGTGCCAGCAAAACCGGGACAGGGGGTGGCTACACCTTC.

In this sample, this clone turned up a few times. V and J are TRBV6-5 and TRBJ1-1; D unresolved. CDR3 length: 16 amino acids. Trimming left V 2 bases short and J 4 bases short, with 17 bases between. Germline CDR1 MNHEY, CDR2 SVGAGI. The CDR3 loop is CASSYRPLGGSTEAFF. CDR3 sequence (DNA): TGTGCCAGCAGTTACCGGCCCTTGGGCGGGAGCACTGAAGCTTTCTTT.

The J gene is TRBJ2-1, the V gene TRBV13; 8 bases are shared with TRBD2. The CDR3 has 16 residues. Per the germline V gene, CDR1 is PRHDT and CDR2 is FYEKMQ (reference sequence). The junction had 8 bases not matched to a gene; V was cut back by 1 base and J by 6 bases. The CDR3 DNA sequence: TGTGCCAGCAGCTTAGAGGCGGGGGGAGGTTTCAATGAGCAGTTCTTC. This sequence encodes CASSLEAGGGFNEQFF.

The V call is TRBV29-1, the J call TRBJ2-5, with D maybe TRBD1 (5 bases). Trimming took 4 bases from V and 2 from J, leaving 17 bases between them. The germline V gene encodes CDR1 SQVTM and CDR2 ANQGSEA. This CDR3 is built from 15 residues. The CDR3: CSVAPQGVQQETQYF. As DNA, the CDR3 is TGCAGCGTTGCCCCTCAAGGGGTCCAGCAAGAGACCCAGTACTTC. Using reference TRBV29-1 and TRBJ2-5 for the parts outside the CDR3, the full variable domain is SAVISQKPSRDICQRGTSLTIQCQVDSQVTMMFWYRQQPGQSLTLIATANQGSEATYESGFVIDKFPISRPNLTFSTLTVSNMSPEDSSIYLCSVAPQGVQQETQYFGPGTRLLVL.

V gene TRBV18 combines with J gene TRBJ1-2; D may be TRBD1 (5 bases). CDR3 length equals 13 residues. Germline V gene lookup returns CDR1 KGHSH and CDR2 LQKENI. Trimming took 5 bases from V and 5 from J, leaving 12 bases between them. CDR3 DNA sequence: TGTGCCAGCTCATCGACAGAGCAGTATGGCTACACCTTC. Protein: CASSSTEQYGYTF.

The chain uses TRBV12-5 and TRBJ1-3, with D perhaps matching TRBD1 (6 bases). Trimming removed 2 bases at V and 4 bases at J, with 9 bases between. The CDR3 has 14 amino acids. Looked up from germline, CDR1 is LGHNT and CDR2 is FRNRAP. DNA of the CDR3: TGTGCTAGTGGTTTGATGGGGGCGGGAAACACCATATATTTT. Protein: CASGLMGAGNTIYF.

The rearrangement uses TRBV6-4 and TRBJ2-3, with TRBD2 matching 9 bases. CDR1 and CDR2 from the germline V gene are MRHNA and SNTAGT. The CDR3 totals 15 residues. The V and J ends lost 3 bases and 1 base, in that order; junction bases with no gene match: 2. As DNA, the CDR3 is TGTGCCAGCAGTGAGTGGACTAGCGGCACAGATACGCAGTATTTT. This sequence encodes CASSEWTSGTDTQYF.

The chain links TRBV23-1 to TRBJ2-1; D is unclear. TRBV23-1 is recorded as an ORF, its role being uncertain. Trimming stripped 8 bases from V and 12 bases from J, with 8 bases between. This CDR3 contains 9 residues. CDR3 nucleotide sequence: TGCGCCAGCGTACATGGGCAGTTCTTC. Translating it yields CASVHGQFF.

J is TRBJ1-2 and V is TRBV5-4; the match to TRBD1 covers 10 bases. The V segment lost 3 bases and the J segment 6 bases; nucleotides outside the gene matches: 2. The CDR3 sequence is 13 residues long. Germline lookup yields CDR1 SGHNT and CDR2 YYREEE (reference sequence). As DNA, the CDR3 is TGTGCCAGCAGCTATGGACAGGGGGATGGCTACACCTTC. Translation gives CASSYGQGDGYTF.

The chain uses TRBV29-1 and TRBJ2-1; 16 nucleotides agree with TRBD2. Trimming took 4 bases from V and 6 from J; bases not matched to a gene: 9. There are 17 residues in the CDR3. Germline CDR1 is SQVTM and CDR2 is ANQGSEA. The CDR3 sequence: CSVAPGLAGGHFNEQFF. The CDR3 nucleotides read TGCAGCGTTGCCCCGGGACTAGCGGGAGGGCACTTCAATGAGCAGTTCTTC.

This chain links TRBV28 with TRBJ1-1; D unclear. CDR1 MDHEN and CDR2 SYDVKM come from the germline V gene. The ends were cut back, 6 bases at V and 7 bases at J, with 9 bases in the middle. The CDR3 sequence is 11 residues long. The CDR3 sequence is CASSREFEAFF. CDR3 in DNA: TGTGCCAGCAGCCGGGAGTTTGAAGCTTTCTTT.

The chain links TRBV27 to TRBJ2-3; TRBD1 is a possible D gene (6 bases). The CDR3 is made up of 12 amino acids. V was shortened by 6 bases and J by 4 bases, with 8 bases between the two germline ends. CDR1 and CDR2 from the germline V gene are MNHEY and SMNVEV (reference sequence). CDR3 DNA: TGTGCCAGCAGGAGGGGGTCAGATACGCAGTATTTT. This encodes CASRRGSDTQYF.

The rearrangement uses TRBV11-2 and TRBJ2-7, with 7 nucleotides matching TRBD1. The CDR3 sequence is 16 residues long. CDR1 and CDR2 from the germline V gene are SGHAT and FQNNGV. With V trimmed by 6 bases and J by 3 bases, 14 bases remained unmatched. This CDR3 reads CASRPYFSQGNYEQYF. The DNA of the CDR3 is TGTGCCAGCAGGCCGTATTTTTCACAGGGGAACTACGAGCAGTACTTC.

The chain uses TRBV30 and TRBJ1-2; TRBD1 matches at 9 bases. The J segment lost 5 bases and the V segment lost 2 bases, leaving 9 bases of the junction unmatched. CDR1 and CDR2 from the germline V gene are GTSNPN and SVGIG (reference sequence). This CDR3 contains 15 residues. The CDR3 DNA sequence: TGTGCCTGGAGTCCCCCGGGACAGGGACGTTATGGCTACACCTTC. Protein sequence: CAWSPPGQGRYGYTF.

This clone was seen more than once but under ten times. The chain joins TRBV28 to TRBJ1-1; D remains ambiguous. V shed 8 bases and J shed 3 bases, with 7 bases lying between them. The CDR3 is 11 residues long. In germline, CDR1 is MDHEN, CDR2 SYDVKM. The CDR3 protein is CASREDTEAFF. Here the CDR3 DNA reads TGTGCCAGCCGCGAGGACACTGAAGCTTTCTTT.